Listed below are T cell receptor beta chains from one sample, sequenced in a study of blood T cell repertoires in COVID-19. Sequencing was performed with immunoSEQ multiplex PCR; in TCRdb, only in-frame clones are kept and a portion is missing. The data hold a few hundred thousand clones, with roughly 90% observed a single time. The sample consisted of peripheral blood. The receptor source for this set is a man between 18 and 35 years old who had recovered from COVID-19. Each CDR3 is given with its conserved first and last residue. The D gene is left open where the match is weak. Size values are once, few and many counts, or a class for expanded clones, and some rows have none.

>TRBV3-1/TRBV3-2|TRBD2|NA|TRBJ2-3
CASSQVLAGDTQYF
TGTGCCAGCAGCCAAGTACTAGCGGGAGATACGCAGTATTTT
>TRBV3-1/TRBV3-2|TRBD1|NA|TRBJ1-3
CASSLEGGFGNTIYF
TGTGCCAGCAGCCTAGAAGGGGGCTTTGGAAACACCATATATTTT
>TRBV5-1|TRBD2|NA|TRBJ2-2
CASSSGAGGNTGELFF
TGCGCCAGCAGCTCCGGAGCGGGAGGCAACACCGGGGAGCTGTTTTTT
>TRBV5-4|TRBD1|NA|TRBJ2-7
CASSGGTGKEQYF
TGTGCCAGCAGCGGAGGGACAGGGAAGGAGCAGTACTTC
>TRBV29-1|TRBD2|NA|TRBJ2-5
CSVEGRGAETQYF
TGCAGCGTTGAGGGGCGGGGGGCAGAGACCCAGTACTTC
>TRBV6-1|NA|NA|TRBJ1-5
CASSEVESSQPQHF
TGTGCCAGCAGTGAAGTCGAGAGCTCGCAGCCCCAGCATTTT
>TRBV28|NA|NA|TRBJ2-6
CASRESSGANVLTF
TGTGCCAGCAGGGAGAGTTCGGGGGCCAACGTCCTGACTTTC
>TRBV7-9|TRBD1|NA|TRBJ1-2
CASSFSDRGHYGYTF
TGTGCCAGCAGCTTTTCGGACAGGGGGCACTATGGCTACACCTTC
>TRBV5-4|TRBD1|once|TRBJ1-4
CASSLKVGQGTNEKLFF
TGTGCCAGCAGCCTAAAGGTTGGACAGGGAACTAATGAAAAACTGTTTTTT
>TRBV6-5|TRBD1|NA|TRBJ1-2
CASSTYLRTGDGYTF
TGTGCCAGCAGTACATACCTCCGGACAGGGGATGGCTACACCTTC
>TRBV19|TRBD2|NA|TRBJ2-3
CASSIRASGRSDTQYF
TGTGCCAGTAGTATTCGCGCTAGCGGGAGATCAGATACGCAGTATTTT
>TRBV4-2|NA|NA|TRBJ2-6
CASTSSNVLTF
TGTGCCAGCACCTCCTCCAACGTCCTGACTTTC
>TRBV19|NA|NA|TRBJ1-3
CASSIGSGNTIYF
TGTGCCAGTAGTATCGGGTCTGGAAACACCATATATTTT
>TRBV5-4|NA|few|TRBJ1-2
CASSRGYYGYTF
TGTGCCAGCAGTCGGGGATACTATGGCTACACCTTC
>TRBV7-9|TRBD1|NA|TRBJ1-1
CASSLGQGNTEAFF
TGTGCCAGCAGCTTGGGACAGGGTAACACTGAAGCTTTCTTT
>TRBV29-1|TRBD1|NA|TRBJ2-6
CSVEGTDLTGANVLTF
TGCAGCGTTGAGGGGACAGATTTGACTGGGGCCAACGTCCTGACTTTC
>TRBV4-1|NA|NA|TRBJ2-7
CASSQLYHYEQYF
TGCGCCAGCAGCCAACTATACCACTACGAGCAGTACTTC
>TRBV24-1|NA|once|TRBJ2-1
CATSESGNEQFF
TGTGCCACCAGTGAAAGCGGCAATGAGCAGTTCTTC
>TRBV4-1|TRBD1|NA|TRBJ1-2
CASSQPRDRENYGYTF
TGCGCCAGCAGCCAACCCCGGGACAGGGAGAACTATGGCTACACCTTC
>TRBV3-1/TRBV3-2|NA|NA|TRBJ2-3
CASSQVASPTDTQYF
TGTGCCAGCAGCCAAGTGGCTAGCCCAACAGATACGCAGTATTTT
>TRBV6-6|NA|once|TRBJ2-2
CASCSAAGRGTGELFF
TGTGCCAGCTGCTCGGCAGCCGGACGGGGCACCGGGGAGCTGTTTTTT
>TRBV7-2|NA|NA|TRBJ2-1
CASSSAVRQFF
TGTGCCAGCAGTTCCGCAGTACGGCAGTTCTTC
>TRBV5-1|TRBD1|NA|TRBJ1-1
CASSGTVNTEAFF
TGCGCCAGCAGCGGGACAGTGAACACTGAAGCTTTCTTT
>TRBV11-2|TRBD1|NA|TRBJ2-1
CASSLRTGSYNEQFF
TGTGCCAGCAGCTTAAGGACAGGGTCCTACAATGAGCAGTTCTTC
>TRBV9|TRBD1|NA|TRBJ2-7
CASSVGQGIYEQYF
TGTGCCAGCAGCGTCGGACAGGGTATCTACGAGCAGTACTTC
>TRBV19|TRBD1|NA|TRBJ1-2
CASSTFTGTGDYTF
TGTGCCAGTAGTACTTTTACCGGGACAGGAGACTACACCTTC
>TRBV2|NA|NA|TRBJ1-2
CASRVGQFNYGYTF
TGTGCCAGCAGGGTCGGACAGTTTAACTATGGCTACACCTTC
>TRBV2|TRBD1|few|TRBJ2-6
CASREQGVFPSGANVLTF
TGTGCCAGCAGGGAGCAGGGGGTTTTCCCCTCTGGGGCCAACGTCCTGACTTTC
>TRBV5-1|TRBD1|once|TRBJ2-5
CASSPSPGGQETQYF
TGCGCCAGCAGCCCGAGTCCAGGGGGACAAGAGACCCAGTACTTC
>TRBV20-1|NA|NA|TRBJ1-2
CSASEAGANYGYTF
TGCAGTGCTAGTGAGGCGGGGGCTAACTATGGCTACACCTTC
>TRBV27|TRBD1|NA|TRBJ1-5
CASSLHTGGNQPQHF
TGTGCCAGCAGTTTACACACAGGGGGAAATCAGCCCCAGCATTTT
>TRBV2|TRBD2|NA|TRBJ2-7
CASSSGGAAYEQYF
TGTGCCAGCAGCAGCGGGGGGGCTGCCTACGAGCAGTACTTC
>TRBV3-1/TRBV3-2|TRBD2|NA|TRBJ2-5
CASSQDLAGYQETQYF
TGTGCCAGCAGCCAAGATCTAGCGGGCTACCAAGAGACCCAGTACTTC
>TRBV27|NA|NA|TRBJ1-2
CASSKIPSASYGYTF
TGTGCCAGCAGCAAAATACCCAGTGCCAGCTATGGCTACACCTTC
>TRBV2|NA|few|TRBJ1-6
CASSDRGNSPLHF
TGTGCCAGCAGTGACAGGGGCAATTCACCCCTCCACTTT
>TRBV19|NA|NA|TRBJ2-7
CASSMGVKDYEQYF
TGTGCCAGTAGTATGGGCGTTAAGGACTACGAGCAGTACTTC
>TRBV4-1|TRBD1|NA|TRBJ1-5
CASSQSPGQGEWPQHF
TGCGCCAGCAGCCAAAGTCCCGGACAGGGCGAATGGCCCCAGCATTTT
>TRBV5-1|NA|NA|TRBJ1-4
CASSLARADEKLFF
TGCGCCAGCAGCTTGGCCAGGGCAGATGAAAAACTGTTTTTT
>TRBV3-1/TRBV3-2|NA|NA|TRBJ1-1
CASSQSIMNTEAFF
TGTGCCAGCAGCCAAAGCATCATGAACACTGAAGCTTTCTTT
>TRBV5-1|TRBD1|once|TRBJ2-5
CASSSGQGETQYF
TGCGCCAGCAGCTCGGGACAGGGGGAGACCCAGTACTTC
>TRBV4-3|TRBD1|NA|TRBJ1-1
CASSQAHSTGGTEAFF
TGCGCCAGCAGCCAAGCCCATTCGACAGGGGGCACTGAAGCTTTCTTT
>TRBV7-9|NA|few|TRBJ1-4
CASSFWTGSNEKLFF
TGTGCCAGCAGCTTCTGGACGGGGAGTAATGAAAAACTGTTTTTT
>TRBV7-2|TRBD2|NA|TRBJ2-5
CASSTRLAAQETQYF
TGTGCCAGCAGCACCAGACTAGCGGCTCAAGAGACCCAGTACTTC
>TRBV10-1|NA|NA|TRBJ2-2
CASSRSTIANTGELFF
TGCGCCAGCAGTAGGTCGACAATTGCGAACACCGGGGAGCTGTTTTTT
>TRBV5-1|NA|NA|TRBJ2-5
CASSYPGLGGRETQYF
TGCGCCAGCAGCTACCCGGGACTAGGGGGCCGGGAGACCCAGTACTTC
>TRBV6-5|NA|once|TRBJ2-3
CASRRDTFTDTQYF
TGTGCCAGCAGACGCGACACTTTCACAGATACGCAGTATTTT
>TRBV5-1|TRBD2|once|TRBJ2-1
CASSLVQRGNNEQFF
TGCGCCAGCAGCTTGGTCCAGCGGGGGAACAATGAGCAGTTCTTC
>TRBV5-1|TRBD2|NA|TRBJ2-1
CASSLTSGLTYNEQFF
TGCGCCAGCAGCTTAACTAGCGGACTTACCTACAATGAGCAGTTCTTC
>TRBV5-1|NA|NA|TRBJ2-3
CASSLTEKFTDTQYF
TGCGCCAGCAGCTTGACCGAGAAATTCACAGATACGCAGTATTTT
>TRBV6-6|TRBD2|NA|TRBJ2-3
CASSSGGLAVGDTQYF
TGTGCCAGCAGTTCAGGTGGACTAGCCGTGGGAGATACGCAGTATTTT
>TRBV7-8|TRBD2|few|TRBJ2-1
CASSLMSGGYNEQFF
TGTGCCAGCAGCTTAATGAGCGGGGGTTACAATGAGCAGTTCTTC
>TRBV11-1|TRBD1|few|TRBJ1-1
CASSPGQAQLNTEAFF
TGTGCCAGCAGCCCGGGACAGGCTCAATTGAACACTGAAGCTTTCTTT
>TRBV5-4|NA|NA|TRBJ1-4
CASRTGTHEKLFF
TGTGCCAGCAGGACCGGGACACATGAAAAACTGTTTTTT
>TRBV7-9|NA|NA|TRBJ1-6
CASSPSGQSNSPLHF
TGTGCCAGCAGCCCGTCTGGACAGTCTAATTCACCCCTCCACTTT
>TRBV9|NA|NA|TRBJ1-4
CASSLQAGSNEKLFF
TGTGCCAGCAGCCTCCAGGCAGGGTCGAATGAAAAACTGTTTTTT
>TRBV5-6|TRBD2|NA|TRBJ2-7
CASSLRVGEGLPYEQYF
TGTGCCAGCAGCTTAAGGGTTGGGGAGGGACTGCCCTACGAGCAGTACTTC
>TRBV7-9|NA|NA|TRBJ2-7
CASSFSAGPAGDEQYF
TGTGCCAGCAGCTTTAGCGCGGGACCCGCCGGCGACGAGCAGTACTTC
>TRBV6-5|NA|NA|TRBJ2-5
CASRLGQGFETQYF
TGTGCCAGCAGGCTTGGGCAGGGATTTGAGACCCAGTACTTC
>TRBV9|TRBD2|NA|TRBJ2-1
CASSLPGLAGNEQFF
TGTGCCAGCAGCCTTCCGGGACTAGCGGGCAATGAGCAGTTCTTC
>TRBV6-2/TRBV6-3|NA|NA|TRBJ1-5
CASSYSDTEGNQPQHF
TGTGCCAGCAGTTACTCGGACACAGAGGGCAATCAGCCCCAGCATTTT